This T cell receptor beta chain was profiled in a study of cytomegalovirus exposure and HLA in healthy donors. Study outcomes and limitations: Beyond CMV serostatus, there was no information to go on about immune exposure. Cytomegalovirus-associated TCR beta chains were listed, numbering approximately 150.

Germline V lookup: CDR1 MGHRA, CDR2 YSYEKL. This CDR3 contains 16 residues. Losses at the gene ends were 3 bases for V and 3 bases for J; bases not matched to a gene: 9. For this clone: As yet, its antigen is unknown.

13 Jbeta primers and 60 Vbeta primers were used for the PCR. Sequencing used immunoSEQ multiplex PCR; TCRdb keeps in-frame clones, though not all of them. The sample totals roughly 46,000 clones. This chain links TRBV4-1 with TRBJ2-7; 9 nucleotides line up with TRBD2. The clonotype originates from a woman in her forties in good health and CMV-seronegative. Sequencing input: PBMCs. The CDR3 reads CASSQGLAAGGYEQYF. The CDR3 DNA sequence: TGCGCCAGCAGCCAGGGACTAGCAGCTGGTGGCTACGAGCAGTACTTC.